The next 21 T cell receptor beta chains were all read from a single sample in a study of CD8+ T cells in alopecia areata (dated by TCRdb to 2017 to 2018). The meaning of the sample's time point label: 20 to 30 weeks on oral tofacitinib. In light of the paper, this sample's treatment or condition label describes: oral pan-JAK inhibitor, 5-10 mg twice daily. The library relied on the immunoSEQ multiplex PCR assay. RNA was extracted from all samples and reverse transcribed into cDNA, which served as template for TCR sequencing. TCRdb stores this immuneACCESS table with in-frame sequences only. Part of the clones is absent; in the studies checked, under half of the shortfall reflects unresolved V genes, and no reason is known for the rest. The sample has approximately 170,000 clones on record, about 60% of them singletons. Approximately 15% of the sample rests with the top ten. The input for sequencing was CD4+ T cells sorted from blood, taken at week 24, from a patient treated with tofacitinib. The origin of the receptors is a human donor with alopecia areata.

This clone was seen only a few times. The sample has other DNA sequences that encode this CDR3 too. This chain connects TRBV30 to TRBJ1-5; D may be TRBD1 (6 bases). Germline V gives CDR1 GTSNPN, CDR2 SVGIG (reference sequence). This CDR3 comprises 15 residues. Trimming took off 0 bases at V and 7 bases at J, with 16 bases between the two ends. The DNA of the CDR3 is TGTGCCTGGAGTGTAAGAGGGGGAGGGGGACAGCCCCAGCATTTT. This translates into CAWSVRGGGGQPQHF.

The rearrangement joins TRBV29-1 to TRBJ2-7, with D perhaps matching TRBD1 (6 bases). The CDR3 totals 13 residues. The germline V and J ends were trimmed by 6 bases and 5 bases, with 17 bases remaining between them. Germline V gives CDR1 SQVTM, CDR2 ANQGSEA. CDR3 DNA: TGCAGCGTGGGACATGGGGCGCGAGACGAGCAGTACTTC. Protein product: CSVGHGARDEQYF.

The chain carries TRBV30 and TRBJ1-2; 9 nucleotides align to TRBD1. J gave up 2 bases and V 5 bases, and 3 bases lay outside the gene matches. This CDR3 contains 13 residues. Germline CDR1 reads GTSNPN; CDR2 reads SVGIG (reference sequence). Here the CDR3 reads CAWADRGNYGYTF. In DNA, the CDR3 is TGTGCCTGGGCGGACAGGGGCAACTATGGCTACACCTTC.

The genes are TRBV29-1 and TRBJ2-1, with D uncertain. The V gene lost 3 bases and the J gene lost 15 bases, with 6 bases spanning the gap. Germline lookup yields CDR1 SQVTM and CDR2 ANQGSEA. The CDR3 totals 8 residues. The CDR3 is CSVDLGFF. In DNA form, the CDR3 reads TGCAGCGTTGACCTTGGGTTCTTC.

J is TRBJ1-1 and V is TRBV7-9; D gene uncertain. The CDR3 consists of 13 residues. The ends were cut back, 5 bases at V and 0 bases at J, with 7 bases in the middle. Germline-derived CDR1 and CDR2 are SEHNR and FQNEAQ (reference sequence). The CDR3 nucleotides are TGTGCCAGCAGCCGCCAGTTGAACACTGAAGCTTTCTTT. This sequence encodes CASSRQLNTEAFF. The full variable domain, its missing parts supplied by reference TRBV7-9 and TRBJ1-1, is DTGVSQNPRHKITKRGQNVTFRCDPISEHNRLYWYRQTLGQGPEFLTYFQNEAQLEKSRLLSDRFSAERPKGSFSTLEIQRTEQGDSAMYLCASSRQLNTEAFFGQGTRLTVV.

The chain has TRBV6-5 and TRBJ1-1; 8 nucleotides line up with TRBD1. V gave up 5 bases and J gave up 10 bases; unmatched junction bases: 3. CDR1 and CDR2 (germline): MNHEY, SVGAGI. The CDR3 is 11 amino acids. The CDR3 DNA reads TGTGCCAGCAGTACCGGGACAGGAGCTTTCTTT. It yields the protein CASSTGTGAFF.

The chain combines TRBV5-1 with TRBJ1-1; D gene ambiguous. The germline V gene encodes CDR1 SGHRS and CDR2 YFSETQ. The V gene lost 0 bases and the J gene lost 1 base, with 10 bases spanning the gap. The CDR3 runs to 15 residues. CDR3 in amino acids: CASSLVPYGNTEAFF. In DNA form, the CDR3 reads TGCGCCAGCAGCTTGGTTCCATATGGGAACACTGAAGCTTTCTTT.

V usage is TRBV5-1 and J usage is TRBJ2-1, with 9 bases identical to TRBD1. The CDR3 totals 16 residues. CDR1 and CDR2 (germline): SGHRS, YFSETQ. Germline trimming cut 4 bases from V and 3 bases from J; bases unmatched to any gene: 8. The CDR3 sequence is CASSPNGTGLYNEQFF. CDR3 in DNA: TGCGCCAGCAGCCCAAACGGGACAGGGCTCTACAATGAGCAGTTCTTC.

This chain joins TRBV29-1 and TRBJ1-1; D possibly corresponds to TRBD1 (6 bases). This CDR3 region has 12 residues. Deletions cut 7 bases from V and 1 base from J, with 10 bases between. Germline V gene lookup returns CDR1 SQVTM and CDR2 ANQGSEA. In DNA form, the CDR3 reads TGCAGCGCGGGACACCCGAACACTGAAGCTTTCTTT. Amino acid sequence: CSAGHPNTEAFF.

The chain uses TRBV29-1 and TRBJ1-1; D remains unclear. The CDR3 contains 14 residues. V was pared by 1 base and J by 3 bases, with 12 bases between. Germline V gives CDR1 SQVTM, CDR2 ANQGSEA. The CDR3 DNA is TGCAGCGTTGAAGTGCAGGCTTCGGACACTGAAGCTTTCTTT. Protein sequence: CSVEVQASDTEAFF. Full variable domain (remainder filled in from reference TRBV29-1 and TRBJ1-1): SAVISQKPSRDICQRGTSLTIQCQVDSQVTMMFWYRQQPGQSLTLIATANQGSEATYESGFVIDKFPISRPNLTFSTLTVSNMSPEDSSIYLCSVEVQASDTEAFFGQGTRLTVV.

A single count supports this clone. V and J are TRBV11-2 and TRBJ1-1; D unclear. Germline lookup yields CDR1 SGHAT and CDR2 FQNNGV. V was cut by 5 bases and J by 1 base, with 20 bases left in between. CDR3 length: 17 residues. The CDR3 coding sequence is TGTGCCAGCAGCCCATCGTCGAGGACGGACCCGAACACTGAAGCTTTCTTT. The encoded protein is CASSPSSRTDPNTEAFF.

J is TRBJ1-1 and V is TRBV29-1; D is unclear. The CDR3 is 11 residues long. Trimming removed 8 bases from V and 5 bases from J, with 12 bases in between. Germline CDR1 is SQVTM and CDR2 is ANQGSEA. The CDR3 loop reads CSTEGGTEAFF. The DNA of the CDR3 is TGCAGCACTGAGGGCGGGACTGAAGCTTTCTTT.

A few counts support this clone. This rearrangement joins TRBV6-1 to TRBJ1-2, with D unclear. Trimming took off 6 bases at V and 5 bases at J, with 10 bases between the two ends. The CDR3 covers 12 residues. The germline CDR1 and CDR2 sequences are MNHNS and SASEGT. The CDR3 region is CASREMGYGYTF. CDR3 nucleotides: TGTGCCAGCAGGGAAATGGGGTATGGCTACACCTTC.

This clone appeared a single time. Other DNA sequences within the sample encode an identical CDR3. The CDR3 DNA reads TGTGCCAGCTCACGAGAGGAGACCCAGTACTTC. Its translation: CASSREETQYF. The rearrangement joins TRBV18 to TRBJ2-5; D uncertain. The germline V gene encodes CDR1 KGHSH and CDR2 LQKENI. The ends were cut back, 4 bases at V and 5 bases at J, with 5 bases in the middle. CDR3 size: 11 residues.

The chain joins TRBV29-1 to TRBJ1-1; D is possibly TRBD1 (6 bases). Germline CDR1 reads SQVTM; CDR2 reads ANQGSEA. CDR3 length: 13 amino acids. The V and J ends lost 1 base and 6 bases respectively, with 12 bases between them. The CDR3 sequence is CSVEGQGSPEAFF. DNA of the CDR3: TGCAGCGTTGAAGGTCAGGGGTCCCCTGAAGCTTTCTTT. Supplemented by reference TRBV29-1 and TRBJ1-1, the full variable domain reads SAVISQKPSRDICQRGTSLTIQCQVDSQVTMMFWYRQQPGQSLTLIATANQGSEATYESGFVIDKFPISRPNLTFSTLTVSNMSPEDSSIYLCSVEGQGSPEAFFGQGTRLTVV.

The V call is TRBV5-1, the J call TRBJ2-3; no clear D gene. V was shortened by 6 bases and J by 1 base, with 9 bases between the two germline ends. The CDR3 contains 13 residues. CDR1 SGHRS and CDR2 YFSETQ come from the germline V gene. CDR3 DNA sequence: TGCGCCAGCATCGAGTCCCGCACAGATACGCAGTATTTT. It translates to CASIESRTDTQYF.

This chain uses TRBV2 with TRBJ1-1; tentative D call: TRBD1 (5 bases). The V end lost 6 bases, the J end lost 3 bases, and 8 bases lay between the germline ends. CDR1 and CDR2 (germline): SNHLY, FYNNEI. There are 12 residues in the CDR3. In DNA, the CDR3 is TGTGCCAGCAGCGAACAGGACACTGAAGCTTTCTTT. Protein sequence: CASSEQDTEAFF.

The rearrangement links TRBV9 to TRBJ2-5; D is possibly TRBD1 (6 bases). CDR3 size: 15 residues. Trimming took 0 bases from V and 1 from J, leaving 10 bases between them. Germline V gene data show CDR1 as SGDLS and CDR2 as YYNGEE. The CDR3 nucleotides read TGTGCCAGCAGCGTAGCGGACAGCTTCCAAGAGACCCAGTACTTC. This encodes CASSVADSFQETQYF.

The sample holds a few counts of this clone. This sequence joins TRBV29-1 and TRBJ1-1; 7 nucleotides match TRBD1. J gave up 1 base and V 6 bases, and 8 bases lay outside the gene matches. CDR3 size: 14 residues. Germline V lookup: CDR1 SQVTM, CDR2 ANQGSEA. CDR3 nucleotides: TGCAGCGTGCAGGCGGGACAGAAGAACACTGAAGCTTTCTTT. Residues: CSVQAGQKNTEAFF.

The chain links TRBV5-1 to TRBJ2-1; D call uncertain. V lost 3 bases and J lost 7, with 11 bases in between. Germline CDR1 reads SGHRS; CDR2 reads YFSETQ. CDR3 length: 13 residues. The CDR3 DNA is TGCGCCAGCAGCTCGCTACAAGGGAATGAGCAGTTCTTC. Amino acid sequence: CASSSLQGNEQFF.

This chain uses TRBV15 with TRBJ1-2, with 8 bases lining up with TRBD1. The junction had 5 bases not matched to a gene; V was cut back by 2 bases and J by 0 bases. This CDR3 has 16 amino acids. Germline V gene lookup returns CDR1 LNHNV and CDR2 YYDKDF (reference sequence). The CDR3 here is CATSRRQGPTNYGYTF. In DNA, the CDR3 is TGTGCCACCAGCAGAAGACAGGGGCCTACTAACTATGGCTACACCTTC.